This entry describes one T cell receptor (beta chain). This clonotype was detected many times. No cognate antigen has been identified for it. Base qualities are not at hand, and no much larger clone is one base apart. Ophthalmopathy patients had moderately to severely active disease, Clinical Activity Score of at least 3, NOSPECS grade of at least 4, and duration under 3 months. Patients with uncontrolled infections, other autoimmune diseases, pregnancy or lactation were excluded. Diagnoses relied on clinical symptoms, serum thyroxine and TRAb, thyroid ultrasound and orbital computed tomography. PBMCs were isolated from 10 ml of fresh peripheral blood by Ficoll-Paque density gradient centrifugation. Total RNA was extracted using Trizol reagent, and RNA quality was assessed on an Agilent 2100 Bioanalyzer. The TCR beta CDR3 regions were amplified from RNA transcripts. The TCR CDR3 was subjected to a first round of RT-PCR using the HTBI primer set and the Qiagen OneStep RT-PCR kit. The libraries were constructed in a second round of multiplex PCR and then size-selected and purified. The libraries were sequenced on an Illumina HiSeq2000 using paired-end 100 bp reads. As for how the authors treated the data: SOAPnuke was used to process the raw data, removing reads that contained adapters or uncalled bases, had a mean Phred below 15, or lacked an exact match to the constant primer or identifier. COPE v1.2.5 was used to merge the high-quality paired reads, and each unique nucleotide sequence was defined as a clonotype. MiTCR v1.1 was used to align clonotypes to the IMGT TRBV, TRBD and TRBJ reference segments. The analysis was restricted to V-J combinations with a frequency above 0.0001, which together covered about 99% of the repertoires. The TCS score was defined as the ratio of F50 (clonal expansion) to E x V (chaos), calculated using BLOSUM62-based TCRdist between CDR3 peptides within each V-J. Welch's t-statistics and random forest reduced roughly 500 V-J features to fewer than 15, which were used in a naive Bayes classifier (R e1071). The raw public reads went through TCRdb reprocessing: fastp at Q25, MiXCR clone calling, in-frame beta chains kept. Identical CDR3 protein sequences are pooled into one entry, listed with their most common genes and DNA. The V and J calls were not made by the authors but by TCRdb's processing. For this sample the table gives around 600,000 distinct CDR3 sequences, of which approximately 15% were detected only once. The ten largest clonotypes hold less than 3.5% of the sample.

These data originate in a study of T cells in Graves' hyperthyroidism and ophthalmopathy (dated by TCRdb to between 2018 and 2021). Background for the entire study: Peripheral blood samples were taken at the time of initial diagnosis, prior to any treatment. A discovery cohort of approximately 97 patients, about 40 with Graves' ophthalmopathy and 55 to 60 with stable Graves' hyperthyroidism, was used to find distinguishing TCR V-J signatures. An independent validation cohort of 18 to 20 hyperthyroidism patients and 15 or so patients who later progressed to ophthalmopathy tested prospective prediction of ophthalmopathy. For training and testing, the 110 or so patients in the discovery cohort were randomly divided in a 7:3 ratio. In addition, the study compared T-cell repertoires in thyroid tissue and in blood from several Graves' hyperthyroidism patients. Once sampling was done, hyperthyroidism patients were given methimazole at a starting dose of 30 mg daily, whereas ophthalmopathy patients were given high-dose intravenous methylprednisolone. TCR Vbeta CDR3 sequencing of roughly 140 peripheral blood samples (approximately 44 ophthalmopathy, 75 hyperthyroidism and approximately 17 progressor patients) is reported in the paper. Overall study outcomes, separate from this receptor: No statistical method was used to fix the sample size in advance, and group allocation was not hidden from the investigators. In validation, progression to ophthalmopathy was predicted by the model with 70.59% sensitivity and 72% to 80% specificity, a median of about 6.8 months before onset. Most expanded thyroid clonotypes (frequency above 0.001) were also found in blood, which suggests that blood repertoires may mirror thyroid immune responses. Ophthalmopathy was separated from stable hyperthyroidism by a 13 V-J signature model, with approximately 90% sensitivity and around 81% specificity obtained in cross-validation and 80%/75% obtained in testing.

Compared with germline, V lacks 6 bases and J lacks 3 bases; bases without a gene match: 14. The CDR3 has 19 amino acids, counting the end cysteine and phenylalanine. The DNA shown is the 57-base CDR3, in frame from base 1. The sample was blood. The chain uses TRBV12-3 or TRBV12-4 and TRBJ2-1; 13 middle bases align to TRBD2. This clonotype was sampled from a woman aged 40 to 50 with Graves' ophthalmopathy. The CDR3 loop reads CASSHPGTSGMGIYNEQFF. DNA sequence: TGTGCCAGCAGCCACCCCGGGACTAGCGGGATGGGCATCTACAATGAGCAGTTCTTC.